Many counts were recorded for the clone carrying this TCR beta chain. Its antigen is as yet unknown. This sample is drawn from a study of CD8 T cells in ankylosing spondylitis. TCRdb reprocessed the 5' RACE reads with MiXCR, giving one entry per CDR3 protein. Among approximately 210,000 distinct CDR3 sequences listed, 9.5% to 15% were seen once. The CDR3 totals 15 residues. V shed 3 bases and J 7 bases; nucleotides not matched to a gene: 7. General observations from the study: In ankylosing spondylitis blood, a motif of roughly 8 highly homologous TCR beta variants appeared characteristic. In the blood and synovial fluid of reactive arthritis, some motif variants had been previously reported. Disease-linked clones were found to be CD8+ and relatively rare in peripheral blood.

The chain uses TRBV12-3 or TRBV12-4 and TRBJ2-1, with 9 nucleotides matching TRBD2. This TCR was sampled from a male donor with ankylosing spondylitis or in good health (not recorded which). The sequenced material came from blood, either unsorted or a sorted T cell fraction (not recorded which). CDR3 region: CASSFSLAGWNEQFF. For the CDR3, the DNA is TGTGCCAGCAGTTTTAGTCTAGCGGGATGGAATGAGCAGTTCTTC.